This TCR beta chain was captured by sequencing in a study of blood T cell repertoires in COVID-19. Overall study: In each case, the material was cDNA or gDNA derived from T cells, B-cell-depleted T cells, or PBMCs.

The CDR3 is 16 residues long. V lost 2 bases and J lost 0; bases outside the gene matches: 3. Per the germline V gene, CDR1 is SGHTA and CDR2 is FQGNSA. Clones were read by immunoSEQ multiplex PCR, and TCRdb kept only the in-frame ones, dropping some. The profile shows about 200,000 clones, 88% of them singletons. Sequencing was performed on peripheral blood. The clonotype originates from a man younger than 35 with active or convalescent COVID-19. The chain carries TRBV7-2 and TRBJ2-2; 7 nucleotides line up with TRBD2. CDR3 in DNA: TGTGCCAGCAGCTTATTCAGCGGGGCGAACACCGGGGAGCTGTTTTTT. Its protein product is CASSLFSGANTGELFF. Full variable domain (remainder filled in from reference TRBV7-2 and TRBJ2-2): GAGVSQSPSNKVTEKGKDVELRCDPISGHTALYWYRQSLGQGLEFLIYFQGNSAPDKSGLPSDRFSAERTGGSVSTLTIQRTQQEDSAVYLCASSLFSGANTGELFFGEGSRLTVL.